The 30 T cell receptor beta chains in this list originate from one sample, sequenced in a study of T cells in Graves' hyperthyroidism and ophthalmopathy. Amplification of TCR beta CDR3 regions used RNA as the template. TCR CDR3 underwent first-round RT-PCR with the HTBI primer set. MiXCR, run by TCRdb on the multiplex PCR reads, gives a single entry per CDR3 protein. Among more than 450,000 distinct CDR3 sequences listed, approximately 20% were seen once. Sample: blood. The source of these receptors is a man aged 35 to 55 with Graves' ophthalmopathy.

This clonotype was seen only a few times. CDR3 loop: CASSNRAGSYNEQFF. For the CDR3, the DNA is TGTGCCAGCAGCAATCGAGCGGGGTCTTACAATGAGCAGTTCTTC. V usage is TRBV7-9 and J usage is TRBJ2-1; 7 bases fit TRBD2. Germline V lookup: CDR1 SEHNR, CDR2 FQNEAQ (reference sequence). V trimming: 5 bases; J trimming: 4 bases; junction bases outside the gene matches: 8. The CDR3 runs to 15 residues.

This clonotype was seen a few times. The J gene is TRBJ1-2, the V gene TRBV27, with TRBD1 as a possible D gene (5 bases). The V gene's germline CDR1 is MNHEY and CDR2 SMNVEV (reference sequence). Trimming stripped 3 bases from V and 4 bases from J, with 12 bases between. The CDR3 runs to 14 residues. CDR3 bases: TGTGCCAGCAGTTTTACAGGCGCCCTCTATGGCTACACCTTC. It yields the protein CASSFTGALYGYTF.

This clonotype showed up just a few times. The chain is built from TRBV18 and TRBJ2-7, with 12 bases aligning to TRBD1. Germline assignment: CDR1 KGHSH and CDR2 LQKENI. This CDR3 contains 13 residues. V lost 6 bases, J lost 8 bases, and 5 bases stayed unmatched. Here the CDR3 reads CASSPGQGAKQYF. The CDR3 DNA follows: TGTGCCAGCTCTCCGGGACAGGGGGCGAAGCAGTACTTC.

There are many counts of this clonotype. The chain combines TRBV20-1 with TRBJ2-3; 11 bases agree with TRBD2. V shed 2 bases, J shed 2 bases, and the junction held 9 bases outside the gene matches. The germline V gene encodes CDR1 DFQATT and CDR2 SNEGSKA (reference sequence). The CDR3 length is 17 residues. The DNA of the CDR3 is TGCAGTGCTAGACGCCCGGGACTAGCGGTTCACACAGATACGCAGTATTTT. This codes for CSARRPGLAVHTDTQYF.

Only a few counts were recorded for this clonotype. The chain couples TRBV5-1 to TRBJ1-1; TRBD1 aligns across 7 bases. Germline V gives CDR1 SGHRS, CDR2 YFSETQ. V dropped 2 bases and J dropped 3; count of bases not matched to a gene: 13. CDR3 length: 17 residues. The CDR3 DNA follows: TGCGCCAGCAGCTTCCGGGACAGAGCGACGGGGGACACTGAAGCTTTCTTT. Protein sequence: CASSFRDRATGDTEAFF.

This clonotype was recorded many times. The V call is TRBV12-3 or TRBV12-4, the J call TRBJ2-5; D is undetermined. The CDR3 consists of 11 residues. V shed 1 base and J shed 10 bases, with 7 bases lying between them. This CDR3 is CASSLGVDQYF. CDR3 DNA: TGTGCCAGCAGTTTAGGAGTAGACCAGTACTTC.

This clonotype was picked up a small number of times. The chain joins TRBV5-4 to TRBJ2-3, with D perhaps TRBD1 (5 bases). The CDR3 length is 14 residues. The V gene lost 6 bases and the J gene lost 0 bases, with 11 bases spanning the gap. Germline V gene data show CDR1 as SGHNT and CDR2 as YYREEE (reference sequence). CDR3 DNA: TGTGCCAGCACAGGACACTCTAGCACAGATACGCAGTATTTT. Translated, it gives CASTGHSSTDTQYF.

The genes are TRBV7-3 and TRBJ2-7; D might be TRBD2 (6 bases). Germline loops: CDR1 SGHTA, CDR2 FQGTGA. V was shortened by 10 bases and J by 2 bases, with 18 bases between the two germline ends. The CDR3 covers 14 residues. The CDR3 here is CATHHPTSPYEQYF. CDR3 in DNA: TGTGCCACTCACCACCCCACTAGCCCCTACGAGCAGTACTTC.

This chain links TRBV12-3 or TRBV12-4 with TRBJ1-2; D gene uncertain. This CDR3 contains 15 residues. Trimming stripped 4 bases from V and 1 base from J, with 13 bases between. CDR3 DNA sequence: TGTGCCAGCAGTTATAACCTCGGGGTTAACTATGGCTACACCTTC. It translates to CASSYNLGVNYGYTF.

The chain uses TRBV5-8 and TRBJ1-5, with D uncertain. The V end lost 2 bases, the J end lost 6 bases, and 15 bases lay between the germline ends. The CDR3 sequence is 15 residues long. In germline, CDR1 is SGHTS, CDR2 YDEGEE. CDR3: CASSFLERQGQPQHF. The CDR3 DNA reads TGTGCCAGCAGCTTTTTAGAACGTCAAGGTCAGCCCCAGCATTTT.

The chain joins TRBV27 to TRBJ1-2; the D is unclear. Trimming took off 3 bases at V and 4 bases at J, with 27 bases between the two ends. Per germline, CDR1 MNHEY and CDR2 SMNVEV (reference sequence). The length of the CDR3 is 19 residues. The CDR3: CASSFLTTLLVGVSYGYTF. DNA for the CDR3: TGTGCCAGCAGTTTCCTAACGACACTCCTAGTCGGGGTTAGCTATGGCTACACCTTC.

This rearrangement joins TRBV9 to TRBJ2-3; no definite D call. This CDR3 has 12 amino acids. Germline V gives CDR1 SGDLS, CDR2 YYNGEE. V gave up 3 bases and J gave up 3 bases, with 5 bases separating them. The CDR3 nucleotides are TGTGCCAGCAGCGCCATGACAGATACGCAGTATTTT. Amino acid sequence: CASSAMTDTQYF. The entire variable domain, with the rest obtained from reference TRBV9 and TRBJ2-3, is as follows: DSGVTQTPKHLITATGQRVTLRCSPRSGDLSVYWYQQSLDQGLQFLIQYYNGEERAKGNILERFSAQQFPDLHSELNLSSLELGDSALYFCASSAMTDTQYFGPGTRLTVL.

The rearrangement links TRBV12-3 or TRBV12-4 to TRBJ1-4; 7 nucleotides line up with TRBD1. The CDR3 is 16 residues long. The V segment lost 5 bases and the J segment 0 bases; nucleotides outside the gene matches: 6. The CDR3 sequence: CASSLTTGATNEKLFF. For the CDR3, the DNA is TGTGCCAGCAGTCTAACTACAGGGGCAACTAATGAAAAACTGTTTTTT.

V gene TRBV5-6 combines with J gene TRBJ1-1; D unresolved. There are 15 residues in the CDR3. Per germline, CDR1 SGHDT and CDR2 YYEEEE. V was pared by 1 base and J by 5 bases, with 15 bases between. CDR3 DNA: TGTGCCAGCAGCTTGTTTAAAACACTGTGGACTGAAGCTTTCTTT. Encoded protein: CASSLFKTLWTEAFF. Drawing the rest from reference TRBV5-6 and TRBJ1-1, the complete variable domain is DAGVTQSPTHLIKTRGQQVTLRCSPKSGHDTVSWYQQALGQGPQFIFQYYEEEERQRGNFPDRFSGHQFPNYSSELNVNALLLGDSALYLCASSLFKTLWTEAFFGQGTRLTVV.

This chain connects TRBV4-3 to TRBJ1-1; the D gene is possibly TRBD1 (6 bases). CDR1 is LGHNA, CDR2 YSLEER, per germline. V was trimmed by 2 bases and J by 1 base, leaving 11 bases between them. This CDR3 is 15 amino acids long. CDR3 residues: CASSQTWGANTEAFF. The CDR3 DNA reads as TGCGCCAGCAGCCAAACGTGGGGGGCGAACACTGAAGCTTTCTTT.

With regard to this clonotype: The conserved final phenylalanine or tryptophan is absent from the CDR3, which likely points to a read error. This chain links TRBV2 with TRBJ2-3; D ambiguous. The CDR3 covers 13 residues. V lost 8 bases and J lost 1, with 10 bases in between. Per germline, CDR1 SNHLY and CDR2 FYNNEI. The CDR3 reads CASQNWGTDTQYL. CDR3 sequence (DNA): TGTGCCAGCCAGAATTGGGGCACAGATACGCAGTATCTT.

In its sample, this clonotype was seen many times. The genes are TRBV2 and TRBJ2-7; 9 bases match TRBD2. V lost 3 bases, J lost 6 bases, and 12 bases stayed unmatched. CDR1 is SNHLY and CDR2 is FYNNEI in the germline V gene. This CDR3 has 16 residues. The CDR3 loop is CASSDWPGGRAVEQYF. DNA of the CDR3: TGTGCCAGCAGTGATTGGCCTGGCGGGAGGGCCGTCGAGCAGTACTTC.

A few counts support this clonotype. The rearrangement joins TRBV4-3 to TRBJ2-1, with 8 bases lining up with TRBD2. V gave up 0 bases and J gave up 10 bases; unmatched junction bases: 8. The V gene's germline CDR1 is LGHNA and CDR2 YSLEER. CDR3 length equals 15 residues. CDR3 sequence: CASSQDLSGRGEQFF. CDR3 in DNA: TGCGCCAGCAGCCAAGATCTCAGCGGGAGAGGGGAGCAGTTCTTC.

The sample holds a few counts of this clonotype. The chain is built from TRBV14 and TRBJ2-7; D may correspond to TRBD1 or TRBD2 (6 bases each). The CDR3 consists of 16 residues. V was pared by 0 bases and J by 7 bases, with 19 bases between. In germline, CDR1 is SGHDN, CDR2 FVKESK. The CDR3 DNA sequence: TGTGCCAGCAGCCAAGATTTATGGGGGCCCGCGGGGGAGCAGTACTTC. It encodes CASSQDLWGPAGEQYF.

This clonotype was counted ten times or more. The rearrangement links TRBV27 to TRBJ2-7; 8 nucleotides match TRBD2. The CDR3 runs 17 residues. The germline V gene encodes CDR1 MNHEY and CDR2 SMNVEV (reference sequence). J gave up 4 bases and V 8 bases, and 19 bases lay outside the gene matches. The CDR3 region has the DNA TGTGCCAGCTCCGCCCTAACCCTAGCGGGCACATCTTACGAGCAGTACTTC. It translates to CASSALTLAGTSYEQYF.

This chain uses TRBV5-1 with TRBJ1-1; 7 bases are shared with TRBD1. Germline loops: CDR1 SGHRS, CDR2 YFSETQ. J lost 1 base, V lost 1 base, and 7 bases had no gene match. The CDR3 has 16 residues. The DNA of the CDR3 is TGCGCCAGCAGCTTGTTACAGGGGTTCGGGAACACTGAAGCTTTCTTT. Its protein product is CASSLLQGFGNTEAFF.

A remark on this clonotype: A much bigger clone sits one base away, suggesting this may be a read error. The chain has TRBV20-1 and TRBJ1-5, with D hard to call. The CDR3 is made up of 14 amino acids. Germline CDR1 is DFQATT and CDR2 is SNEGSKA (reference sequence). DNA for the CDR3: TGCGGTGCTCCGGAGGGTGGGAGCAATCAGCCCCAGCATTTT. Amino acid sequence: CGAPEGGSNQPQHF.

This clonotype was recorded many times. The rearrangement joins TRBV3-1 to TRBJ2-5; D not certain. The V end lost 5 bases, the J end lost 1 base, and 14 bases lay between the germline ends. The CDR3 sequence is 15 residues long. CDR1 and CDR2 (germline): LGHDT, YNNKEL (reference sequence). The CDR3 DNA sequence: TGTGCCAGCAGCTATTATGCAAGTTTCCAAGAGACCCAGTACTTC. Protein product: CASSYYASFQETQYF.

The rearrangement joins TRBV9 to TRBJ2-2; D might be TRBD1 (7 bases). The V end was cut by 4 bases, the J end by 7 bases, with 20 bases between. The CDR3 loop spans 16 amino acids. Looked up from germline, CDR1 is SGDLS and CDR2 is YYNGEE. The CDR3 region is CASSFSTGRLGGELFF. The CDR3 bases are TGTGCCAGCAGCTTCTCGACAGGGAGGCTTGGCGGGGAGCTGTTTTTT.

V gene TRBV5-6 combines with J gene TRBJ2-2, with D perhaps TRBD1 (5 bases). The CDR3 contains 15 residues. V gave up 5 bases and J gave up 3 bases, with 14 bases separating them. The germline V gene has CDR1 SGHDT and CDR2 YYEEEE. The CDR3, as DNA: TGTGCCAGCAGGCAAGGACACACCTACACCGGGGAGCTGTTTTTT. Its protein product is CASRQGHTYTGELFF. Full variable domain (rest looked up from reference TRBV5-6 and TRBJ2-2): DAGVTQSPTHLIKTRGQQVTLRCSPKSGHDTVSWYQQALGQGPQFIFQYYEEEERQRGNFPDRFSGHQFPNYSSELNVNALLLGDSALYLCASRQGHTYTGELFFGEGSRLTVL.

The table lists this clonotype with a few counts. This rearrangement joins TRBV5-8 to TRBJ2-5; 7 positions agree with TRBD1. The V gene's germline CDR1 is SGHTS and CDR2 YDEGEE. The CDR3 spans 14 residues. Trimming cost V 1 base and J 3 bases; bases outside gene matches: 3. The CDR3 region has the DNA TGTGCCAGCAGCTTGCCCGGACAGGAAGAGACCCAGTACTTC. As protein: CASSLPGQEETQYF.

This clonotype has at least ten counts. This chain uses TRBV7-2 with TRBJ2-3; the D call may be TRBD1 or TRBD2 (5 bases each). This CDR3 contains 15 residues. V shed 4 bases and J shed 3 bases, with 14 bases lying between them. The germline V gene has CDR1 SGHTA and CDR2 FQGNSA. The CDR3 DNA reads TGTGCCAGCAGCTCCGGGGATTGGGGGACAGATACGCAGTATTTT. Protein product: CASSSGDWGTDTQYF.

The chain recombines TRBV5-1 with TRBJ1-2, with 7 bases matching TRBD1. The CDR3 covers 19 residues. V was pared by 3 bases and J by 0 bases, with 17 bases of the junction left unmatched. Germline-derived CDR1 and CDR2 are SGHRS and YFSETQ. The DNA of the CDR3 is TGCGCCAGCAGCTACTCTCCGGGACAGCACTCGCCGGCTAACTATGGCTACACCTTC. Protein: CASSYSPGQHSPANYGYTF.

This clonotype has ten or more counts. The rearrangement joins TRBV2 to TRBJ2-7; D is perhaps TRBD2 (5 bases). The V gene's germline CDR1 is SNHLY and CDR2 FYNNEI. Deletions cut 5 bases from V and 0 bases from J, with 8 bases between. The CDR3 runs 13 residues. CDR3 sequence reads: CASSRTDSYEQYF. CDR3 in DNA: TGTGCCAGCAGTCGGACTGACTCCTACGAGCAGTACTTC. Based on the CDR3 plus reference TRBV2 and TRBJ2-7, the full variable domain is EPEVTQTPSHQVTQMGQEVILRCVPISNHLYFYWYRQILGQKVEFLVSFYNNEISEKSEIFDDQFSVERPDGSNFTLKIRSTKLEDSAMYFCASSRTDSYEQYFGPGTRLTVT.

The rearrangement links TRBV28 to TRBJ2-7; D is uncertain. The V end was cut by 3 bases, the J end by 6 bases, with 9 bases between. CDR1 is MDHEN, CDR2 SYDVKM, per germline. The CDR3 has 12 residues. CDR3 coding DNA: TGTGCCAGCAGTTTTGGCCTCCCCGAGCAGTACTTC. Protein sequence: CASSFGLPEQYF. Full variable domain (remainder filled in from reference TRBV28 and TRBJ2-7): DVKVTQSSRYLVKRTGEKVFLECVQDMDHENMFWYRQDPGLGLRLIYFSYDVKMKEKGDIPEGYSVSREKKERFSLILESASTNQTSMYLCASSFGLPEQYFGPGTRLTVT.